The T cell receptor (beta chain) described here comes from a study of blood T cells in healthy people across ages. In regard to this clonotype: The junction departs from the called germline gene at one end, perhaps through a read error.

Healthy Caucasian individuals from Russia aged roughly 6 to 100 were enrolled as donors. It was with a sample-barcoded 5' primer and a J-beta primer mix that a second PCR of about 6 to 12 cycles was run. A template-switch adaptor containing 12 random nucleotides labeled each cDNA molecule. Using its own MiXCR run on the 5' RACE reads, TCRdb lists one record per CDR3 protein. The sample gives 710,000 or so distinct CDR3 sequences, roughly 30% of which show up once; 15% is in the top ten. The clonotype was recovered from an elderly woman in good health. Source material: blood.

The CDR3 region is CSTDLNAEAFF. The CDR3 nucleotides are TGCAGTACAGATCTGAACGCTGAAGCTTTCTTT. The chain combines TRBV20-1 with TRBJ1-1; D uncertain. Germline CDR1 DFQATT, CDR2 SNEGSKA (reference sequence). The CDR3 is made up of 11 amino acids.